This TCR beta chain originates from a study of cytomegalovirus exposure and HLA in healthy donors. CDR1 is SGHDN and CDR2 is FVKESK in the germline V gene. The CDR3 consists of 15 residues. V was clipped by 2 bases and J by 10 bases, with 18 bases between them. This PCR relied on a set of 60 Vbeta primers and 13 Jbeta primers. Profiled with immunoSEQ multiplex PCR; TCRdb holds only in-frame clones, not every one. Here the sample spans approximately 100,000 clones, roughly 80% being singletons. The TCR originated in a female donor in good health and CMV-seronegative. The V gene is TRBV14, the J gene TRBJ2-1, with D perhaps TRBD2 (5 bases). The sequencing input was PBMCs. The CDR3 here is CASSQRTGAWFEQFF. CDR3 sequence (DNA): TGTGCCAGCAGCCAAAGGACTGGAGCGTGGTTCGAGCAGTTCTTC. The full variable domain, in which reference TRBV14 and TRBJ2-1 provide the parts outside the CDR3, is EAGVTQFPSHSVIEKGQTVTLRCDPISGHDNLYWYRRVMGKEIKFLLHFVKESKQDESGMPNNRFLAERTGGTYSTLKVQPAELEDSGVYFCASSQRTGAWFEQFFGPGTRLTVL.